The 24 T cell receptor beta chains below all came from one sample that was sequenced in a study of regulatory T cells in long-lasting Graves disease. Stated time point: newly diagnosed GD, antithyroid drugs for less than 3 months. Construction of the TCR library relied on RNA isolated from PBMCs. The TCR beta library used iRepertoire HTBI primers with Arm-PCR amplification of CDR3. TCRdb reanalysed the multiplex PCR reads using MiXCR and keeps one entry per CDR3 protein. The sample holds about 470,000 distinct CDR3 sequences, 15% seen once. This sample also appeared in a second study, on T cells in Graves' hyperthyroidism and ophthalmopathy.

The material sequenced was peripheral blood mononuclear cells (PBMCs), taken at new diagnosis, from a patient treated with antithyroid drugs. The receptor source for this set is a woman under 40 with Graves disease.

This clonotype was detected ten times or more. This chain joins TRBV29-1 and TRBJ1-3; D gene unclear. Per germline, CDR1 SQVTM and CDR2 ANQGSEA. The CDR3 contains 15 residues. V was cut by 0 bases and J by 0 bases, with 9 bases left in between. The CDR3 sequence: CSVEDLDLSGNTIYF. The CDR3 coding sequence is TGCAGCGTTGAAGATCTGGACCTCTCTGGAAACACCATATATTTT.

Of note for this clonotype: One end of the junction varies from germline; a read error may be responsible. This sequence joins TRBV7-3 and TRBJ2-7; no firm D call. Germline V CDR1 and CDR2: SGHTA, FQGTGA. This CDR3 contains 11 residues. Here the CDR3 reads CASSSGDSKHF. CDR3 bases: TGTGCCAGCAGCTCTGGGGATTCTAAGCACTTC.

The rearrangement uses TRBV20-1 and TRBJ1-6; tentatively, D is TRBD1 (5 bases). Trimming left V 3 bases short and J 8 bases short, with 11 bases between. This CDR3 is 13 amino acids long. Germline V gene sequence: CDR1 DFQATT, CDR2 SNEGSKA (reference sequence). This CDR3 is CSARGDSDSPLHF. CDR3 coding DNA: TGCAGTGCTAGGGGGGATTCAGATTCACCCCTCCACTTT.

The chain is built from TRBV4-1 and TRBJ2-7; D is possibly TRBD2 (5 bases). Per germline, CDR1 MGHRA and CDR2 YSYEKL. This CDR3 comprises 15 residues. The V end was cut by 4 bases, the J end by 4 bases, with 17 bases between. The CDR3 spells CASSPAQGSFYEQYF. The CDR3 DNA reads as TGCGCCAGCAGCCCGGCCCAAGGGAGTTTTTACGAGCAGTACTTC.

This clonotype was recorded at least ten times. The J gene is TRBJ1-1, the V gene TRBV20-1, with 7 bases aligning to TRBD1. The V segment lost 3 bases and the J segment 0 bases; nucleotides outside the gene matches: 7. This CDR3 spans 15 amino acids. Germline V lookup: CDR1 DFQATT, CDR2 SNEGSKA (reference sequence). In DNA form, the CDR3 reads TGCAGTGCTAGGAGTTGGGGACAGCTGAACACTGAAGCTTTCTTT. Its translation is CSARSWGQLNTEAFF.

At least ten counts were recorded for this clonotype. The chain carries TRBV4-2 and TRBJ1-1; D unresolved. The V end lost 0 bases, the J end lost 4 bases, and 12 bases lay between the germline ends. Germline loops: CDR1 LGHNA, CDR2 YNFKEQ. There are 15 residues in the CDR3. DNA for the CDR3: TGTGCCAGCAGCCAAGATGAGGGCATCGTCACTGAAGCTTTCTTT. Protein sequence: CASSQDEGIVTEAFF.

This clonotype was recorded at least ten times. The rearrangement uses TRBV3-1 and TRBJ2-7, with TRBD2 matching over 8 bases. Germline loops: CDR1 LGHDT, CDR2 YNNKEL (reference sequence). The V and J ends lost 5 bases and 2 bases, in that order; junction bases with no gene match: 8. The CDR3 consists of 15 residues. The CDR3 bases are TGTGCCAGCAGCTACTCAGCGGGAGCCCCCTACGAGCAGTACTTC. This sequence encodes CASSYSAGAPYEQYF.

The rearrangement uses TRBV24-1 and TRBJ2-2; the D is unclear. V gave up 3 bases and J gave up 10 bases, with 8 bases separating them. Germline values: CDR1 KGHDR, CDR2 SFDVKD. There are 12 residues in the CDR3. The CDR3 DNA is TGTGCCACCAGTGATCCACTCACGGAGCTGTTTTTT. The encoded protein is CATSDPLTELFF.

The chain uses TRBV10-3 and TRBJ1-6, with TRBD1 matching over 9 bases. With 3 bases clipped from V and 9 bases from J, the junction kept 6 bases outside the gene matches. The CDR3 sequence is 15 residues long. CDR1 ENHRY and CDR2 SYGVKD come from the germline V gene. CDR3 nucleotide sequence: TGTGCCATCAGTGACTACAGGGGGCCTCCTTCACCCCTCCACTTT. Amino acids: CAISDYRGPPSPLHF.

J is TRBJ1-6 and V is TRBV28; D perhaps matches TRBD1 (6 bases). This CDR3 is 16 amino acids long. V lost 8 bases, J lost 10 bases, and 24 bases lay in between. Germline CDR1 reads MDHEN; CDR2 reads SYDVKM. The CDR3 sequence: CASHSKPGLGGSPLHF. CDR3 nucleotide sequence: TGTGCCAGCCACTCGAAGCCGGGCCTAGGGGGGTCACCCCTCCACTTT.

This clonotype was seen a handful of times. One end of the junction does not line up with germline, which may come from a read error. This chain connects TRBV27 to TRBJ2-2; 8 bases align to TRBD2. The CDR3 is 13 residues long. CDR1 is MNHEY, CDR2 SMNVEV, per germline (reference sequence). The CDR3 DNA sequence: TGTGCCAGCAGTTTCGCTACCCGGGGGGGGCTGTTTTTT. Its translation: CASSFATRGGLFF.

The V gene is TRBV5-6, the J gene TRBJ2-7; tentatively, D is TRBD1 or TRBD2 (5 bases each). In germline, CDR1 is SGHDT, CDR2 YYEEEE. The CDR3 extends over 13 amino acids. V was cut by 3 bases and J by 3 bases, with 10 bases left in between. This CDR3 is CASSYGDRYEQYF. DNA of the CDR3: TGTGCCAGCAGCTACGGGGACCGCTACGAGCAGTACTTC. The variable domain in full, completed from reference TRBV5-6 and TRBJ2-7, reads DAGVTQSPTHLIKTRGQQVTLRCSPKSGHDTVSWYQQALGQGPQFIFQYYEEEERQRGNFPDRFSGHQFPNYSSELNVNALLLGDSALYLCASSYGDRYEQYFGPGTRLTVT.

A few counts support this clonotype. This chain links TRBV3-1 with TRBJ2-2; 9 nucleotides match TRBD2. The CDR3 runs to 17 residues. Per the germline V gene, CDR1 is LGHDT and CDR2 is YNNKEL (reference sequence). V lost 0 bases and J lost 4; bases outside the gene matches: 6. CDR3 sequence (DNA): TGTGCCAGCAGCCAAGATTTAGCGGGAGTCTCCACCGGGGAGCTGTTTTTT. Protein product: CASSQDLAGVSTGELFF.

This clonotype was counted at least ten times. This rearrangement joins TRBV12-3 or TRBV12-4 to TRBJ2-3; 7 bases are a match to TRBD1. The CDR3 extends over 18 amino acids. Losses at the gene ends were 6 bases for V and 2 bases for J; bases not matched to a gene: 17. CDR3 amino acids: CASRNEELTGQITDTQYF. CDR3 bases: TGTGCCAGCAGAAACGAGGAACTAACGGGACAGATCACAGATACGCAGTATTTT.

DNA for the CDR3: TGTGCCAGCAGCTGGAGGGGAACTAGCGCTCCTGGGGCAGATACGCAGTATTTT. Its translation: CASSWRGTSAPGADTQYF. The chain couples TRBV7-3 to TRBJ2-3, with TRBD2 identical over 7 bases. Germline CDR1 is SGHTA and CDR2 is FQGTGA. This CDR3 region has 18 residues. Trimming removed 4 bases from V and 4 bases from J; junction bases left unmatched: 17.

This clonotype came up a few times. This chain links TRBV10-3 with TRBJ1-6; possibly TRBD1 for D (5 bases). The CDR3 length is 12 residues. Germline CDR1 and CDR2: ENHRY and SYGVKD. Between the trimmed V and J ends, which lost 11 bases and 10 bases, there was a span of 15 bases. Here the CDR3 DNA reads TGTGCCGGGAATAGCAGGGACTCACCCCTCCACTTT. The encoded protein is CAGNSRDSPLHF.

V and J are TRBV14 and TRBJ2-7, with TRBD1 matching 7 bases. CDR3 size: 18 residues. The germline gives CDR1 SGHDN, CDR2 FVKESK. The trim removed 0 bases at V and 3 bases at J, leaving 14 bases unmatched. CDR3: CASSQERFVTGLDYEQYF. The DNA of the CDR3 is TGTGCCAGCAGCCAAGAAAGGTTTGTGACAGGGCTAGACTACGAGCAGTACTTC.

Many counts were recorded for this clonotype. The rearrangement uses TRBV20-1 and TRBJ2-7; 10 positions agree with TRBD2. Trimming at V came to 6 bases and at J to 3 bases, leaving 17 bases not matched to a gene. Germline loops: CDR1 DFQATT, CDR2 SNEGSKA (reference sequence). The CDR3 extends over 17 amino acids. The CDR3 spells CSAPGQGSGRVVYEQYF. The CDR3 region has the DNA TGCAGTGCGCCGGGACAAGGAAGCGGGAGGGTCGTCTACGAGCAGTACTTC.

This chain joins TRBV2 and TRBJ2-7; maybe TRBD1 (6 bases). Trimming pared 5 bases from V and 6 bases from J, leaving 11 bases between. Germline V gene data show CDR1 as SNHLY and CDR2 as FYNNEI. CDR3 length: 12 amino acids. CDR3 nucleotides: TGTGCCAGCAGTTCCAGGGGATTCGAGCAGTACTTC. Translation: CASSSRGFEQYF.

The chain combines TRBV29-1 with TRBJ1-5; D is unresolved. Germline loops: CDR1 SQVTM, CDR2 ANQGSEA. V shed 0 bases and J shed 0 bases, with 3 bases lying between them. The CDR3 loop spans 13 amino acids. Here the CDR3 DNA reads TGCAGCGTTGAAGAGGGTAGCAATCAGCCCCAGCATTTT. Protein: CSVEEGSNQPQHF.

V is TRBV11-3 and J is TRBJ1-3, with D maybe TRBD1 (6 bases). This CDR3 contains 16 residues. V lost 5 bases and J 0 bases, leaving 14 bases between the germline ends. Per germline, CDR1 SGHNT and CDR2 YENEEA. CDR3 sequence (DNA): TGTGCCAGCAGCCGTTCCGACAGGATCTCTGGAAACACCATATATTTT. Protein product: CASSRSDRISGNTIYF.

This clonotype was observed many times. CDR3 residues: CASSNRRVDAMTEAFF. CDR3 sequence (DNA): TGTGCCAGCAGCAACCGCCGCGTAGACGCAATGACTGAAGCTTTCTTT. The genes are TRBV11-2 and TRBJ1-1; D is undetermined. The V end was cut by 5 bases, the J end by 5 bases, with 21 bases between. This CDR3 has 16 residues. Per the germline V gene, CDR1 is SGHAT and CDR2 is FQNNGV.

This clonotype turned up a few times. The rearrangement links TRBV6-1 to TRBJ2-1; 12 bases match TRBD2. Losses at the gene ends were 9 bases for V and 8 bases for J; bases not matched to a gene: 8. This CDR3 contains 14 residues. The germline gives CDR1 MNHNS, CDR2 SASEGT. CDR3 protein: CASRPSGRAHEQFF. CDR3 bases: TGTGCCAGTAGACCTAGCGGGAGGGCCCATGAGCAGTTCTTC.

This clonotype was seen ten or more times. The genes are TRBV20-1 and TRBJ1-1; the match to TRBD1 covers 7 bases. CDR1 DFQATT and CDR2 SNEGSKA come from the germline V gene (reference sequence). With 4 bases clipped from V and 5 bases from J, the junction kept 7 bases outside the gene matches. The CDR3 length is 13 residues. CDR3 amino acids: CSATRDRVTEAFF. CDR3 in DNA: TGCAGTGCTACGCGCGACAGGGTGACTGAAGCTTTCTTT.